This T cell receptor (beta chain) originates from a study of cytomegalovirus exposure and HLA in healthy donors. With 3 bases removed from V and 5 bases from J, the gap between germline ends came to 17 bases. The CDR3 is 15 residues long. The germline V gene has CDR1 SGHKS and CDR2 YYEKEE (reference sequence). Researchers ran the PCR with 60 Vbeta and 13 Jbeta primers. Using immunoSEQ multiplex PCR, the repertoire was profiled, and TCRdb retains in-frame clones only, with some absent. This sample's clone table lists about 130,000 clones. Material for sequencing was PBMCs. The V and J genes are TRBV5-5 and TRBJ2-5, with TRBD2 as a possible D gene (6 bases). This receptor was obtained from a man between 18 and 35 years old in good health and CMV-seronegative. The CDR3 here is CASSSLGGPGETQYF. In DNA, the CDR3 is TGTGCCAGCAGCTCTTTAGGAGGGCCGGGGGAGACCCAGTACTTC.